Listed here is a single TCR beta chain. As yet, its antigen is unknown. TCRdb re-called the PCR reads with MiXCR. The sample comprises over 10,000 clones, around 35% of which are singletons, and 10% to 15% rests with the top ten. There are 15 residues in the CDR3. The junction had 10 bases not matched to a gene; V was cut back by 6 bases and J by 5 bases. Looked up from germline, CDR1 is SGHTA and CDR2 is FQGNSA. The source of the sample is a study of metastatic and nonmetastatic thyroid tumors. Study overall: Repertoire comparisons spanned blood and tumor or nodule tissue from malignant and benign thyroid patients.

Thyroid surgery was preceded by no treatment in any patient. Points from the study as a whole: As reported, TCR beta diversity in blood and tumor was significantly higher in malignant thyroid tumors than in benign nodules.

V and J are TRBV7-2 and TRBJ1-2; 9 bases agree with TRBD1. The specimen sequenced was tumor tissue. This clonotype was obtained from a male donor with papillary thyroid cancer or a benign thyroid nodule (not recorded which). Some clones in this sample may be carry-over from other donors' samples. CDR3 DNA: TGTGCCAGCAGGACCCCTACAGGGGGCAGTTATGGCTACACCTTC. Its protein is CASRTPTGGSYGYTF.